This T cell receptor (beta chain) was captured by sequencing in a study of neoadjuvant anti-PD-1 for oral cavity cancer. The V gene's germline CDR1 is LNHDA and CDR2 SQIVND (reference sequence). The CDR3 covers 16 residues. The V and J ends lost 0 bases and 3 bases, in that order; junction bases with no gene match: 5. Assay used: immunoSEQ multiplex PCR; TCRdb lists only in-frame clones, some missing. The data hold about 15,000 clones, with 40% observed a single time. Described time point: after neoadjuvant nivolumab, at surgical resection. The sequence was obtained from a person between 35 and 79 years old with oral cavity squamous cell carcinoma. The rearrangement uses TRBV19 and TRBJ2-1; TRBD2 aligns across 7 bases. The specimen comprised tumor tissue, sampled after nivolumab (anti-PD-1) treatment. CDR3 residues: CASSIDKGLGYNEQFF. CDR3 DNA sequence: TGTGCCAGTAGTATAGATAAAGGACTAGGCTACAATGAGCAGTTCTTC.